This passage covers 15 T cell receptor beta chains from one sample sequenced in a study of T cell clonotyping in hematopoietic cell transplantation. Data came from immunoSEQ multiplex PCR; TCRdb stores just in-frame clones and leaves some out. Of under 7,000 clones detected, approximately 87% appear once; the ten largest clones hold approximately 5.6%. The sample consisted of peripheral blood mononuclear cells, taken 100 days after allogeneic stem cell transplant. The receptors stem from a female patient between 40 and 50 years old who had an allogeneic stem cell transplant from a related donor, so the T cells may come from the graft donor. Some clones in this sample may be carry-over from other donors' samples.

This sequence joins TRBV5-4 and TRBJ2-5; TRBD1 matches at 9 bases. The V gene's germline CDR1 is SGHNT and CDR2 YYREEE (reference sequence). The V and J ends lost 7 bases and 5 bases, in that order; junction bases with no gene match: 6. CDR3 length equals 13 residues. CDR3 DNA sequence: TGTGCCAGCCGGGACAGGGATTCCGAGACCCAGTACTTC. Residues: CASRDRDSETQYF.

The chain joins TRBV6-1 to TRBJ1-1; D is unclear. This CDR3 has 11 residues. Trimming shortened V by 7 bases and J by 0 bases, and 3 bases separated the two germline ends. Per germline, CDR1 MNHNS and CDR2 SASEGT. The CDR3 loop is CASTLNTEAFF. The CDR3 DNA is TGTGCCAGCACGTTGAACACTGAAGCTTTCTTT.

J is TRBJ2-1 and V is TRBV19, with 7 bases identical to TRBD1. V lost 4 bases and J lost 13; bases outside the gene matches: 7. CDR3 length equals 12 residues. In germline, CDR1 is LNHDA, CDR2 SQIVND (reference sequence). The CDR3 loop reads CASSTTGEGQFF. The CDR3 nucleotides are TGTGCCAGTAGTACCACAGGGGAAGGACAGTTCTTC.

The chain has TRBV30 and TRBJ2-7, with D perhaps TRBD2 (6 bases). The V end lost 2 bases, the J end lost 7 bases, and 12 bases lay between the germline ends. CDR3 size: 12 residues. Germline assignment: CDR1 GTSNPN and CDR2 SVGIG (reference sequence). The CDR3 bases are TGTGCCTGGAGTTTAGGGACTCGTGAGCAGTACTTC. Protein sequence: CAWSLGTREQYF.

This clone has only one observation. In DNA, the CDR3 is TGTGCCAGCAGTGGAGGGTATAGCAATCAGCCCCAGCATTTT. It codes for CASSGGYSNQPQHF. The chain uses TRBV6-1 and TRBJ1-5; D uncertain. The CDR3 extends over 14 amino acids. Trimming cost V 4 bases and J 0 bases, with 7 bases left between them. Germline CDR1 reads MNHNS; CDR2 reads SASEGT.

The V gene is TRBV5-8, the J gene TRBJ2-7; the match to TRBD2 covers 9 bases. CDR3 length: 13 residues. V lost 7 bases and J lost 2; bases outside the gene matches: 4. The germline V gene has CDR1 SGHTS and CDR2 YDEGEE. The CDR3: CASLTSGPYEQYF. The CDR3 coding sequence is TGTGCCAGCCTAACTAGCGGGCCCTACGAGCAGTACTTC.

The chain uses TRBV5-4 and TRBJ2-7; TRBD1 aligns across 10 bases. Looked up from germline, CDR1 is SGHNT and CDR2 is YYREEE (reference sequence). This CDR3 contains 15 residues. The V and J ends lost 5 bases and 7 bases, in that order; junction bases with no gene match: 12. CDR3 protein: CASRVNRDRGNEQYF. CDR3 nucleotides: TGTGCCAGCAGGGTAAACCGGGACAGGGGAAATGAGCAGTACTTC.

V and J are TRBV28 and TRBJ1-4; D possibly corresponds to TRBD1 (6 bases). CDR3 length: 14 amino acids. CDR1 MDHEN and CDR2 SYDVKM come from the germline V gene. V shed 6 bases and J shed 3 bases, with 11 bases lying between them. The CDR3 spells CASSRGGSNEKLFF. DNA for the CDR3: TGTGCCAGCAGCCGGGGGGGCTCTAATGAAAAACTGTTTTTT.

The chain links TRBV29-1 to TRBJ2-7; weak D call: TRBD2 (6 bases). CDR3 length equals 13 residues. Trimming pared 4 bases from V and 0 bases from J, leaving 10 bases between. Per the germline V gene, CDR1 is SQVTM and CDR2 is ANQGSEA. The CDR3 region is CSVVRGSSYEQYF. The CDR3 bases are TGCAGCGTTGTCCGGGGGAGCTCCTACGAGCAGTACTTC.

CDR3 sequence reads: CAISEDRVLMNTEAFF. CDR3 nucleotides: TGTGCCATCAGTGAAGATAGAGTACTTATGAACACTGAAGCTTTCTTT. The J gene is TRBJ1-1, the V gene TRBV10-3; D remains unclear. The CDR3 covers 16 residues. Per the germline V gene, CDR1 is ENHRY and CDR2 is SYGVKD. Trimming pared 3 bases from V and 0 bases from J, leaving 14 bases between.

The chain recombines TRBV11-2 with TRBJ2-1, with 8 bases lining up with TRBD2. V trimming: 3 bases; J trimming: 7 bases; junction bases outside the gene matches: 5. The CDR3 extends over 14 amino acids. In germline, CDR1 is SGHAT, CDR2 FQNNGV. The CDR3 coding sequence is TGTGCCAGCAGCTTGCTGGGCGGGAGGAATGAGCAGTTCTTC. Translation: CASSLLGGRNEQFF.

DNA for the CDR3: TGTGCCAGCAGCGTAGTCGGGGGACTTCCGTTCTTC. It translates to CASSVVGGLPFF. The chain uses TRBV9 and TRBJ2-1; a weak D match, TRBD2 (6 bases). V was shortened by 0 bases and J by 15 bases, with 13 bases between the two germline ends. There are 12 residues in the CDR3. Germline lookup yields CDR1 SGDLS and CDR2 YYNGEE.

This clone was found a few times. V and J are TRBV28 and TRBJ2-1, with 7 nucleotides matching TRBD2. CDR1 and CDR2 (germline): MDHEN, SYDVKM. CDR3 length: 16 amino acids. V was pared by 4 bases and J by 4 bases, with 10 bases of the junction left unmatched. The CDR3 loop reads CASSSPAGARYNEQFF. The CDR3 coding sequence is TGTGCCAGCAGTTCCCCCGCGGGAGCCAGATACAATGAGCAGTTCTTC.

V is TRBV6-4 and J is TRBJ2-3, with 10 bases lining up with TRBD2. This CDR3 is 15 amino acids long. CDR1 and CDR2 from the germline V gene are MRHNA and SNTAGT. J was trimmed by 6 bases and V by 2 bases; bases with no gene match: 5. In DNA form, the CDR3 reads TGTGCCAGCAGTGACACAGCGGGAGGGCCCGATACGCAGTATTTT. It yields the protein CASSDTAGGPDTQYF.

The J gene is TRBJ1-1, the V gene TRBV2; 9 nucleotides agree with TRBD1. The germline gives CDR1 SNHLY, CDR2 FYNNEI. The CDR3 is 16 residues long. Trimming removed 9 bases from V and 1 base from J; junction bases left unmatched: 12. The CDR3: CASKHLPGQGNTEAFF. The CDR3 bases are TGTGCCAGTAAACATCTACCGGGACAGGGGAACACTGAAGCTTTCTTT.